This T cell receptor (beta chain) was recovered during a study of OX40 agonist ivuxolimab in advanced cancers. In the study overall: It was ivuxolimab, an agonistic anti-OX40 (CD134) antibody, that patients were treated with. Ivuxolimab, which patients received intravenously every 2 weeks, was dosed at 0.01 to 10 mg/kg.

Blood specimens came from baseline, cycle 4 day 1, and cycle 7 day 1. TCRdb's copy holds only in-frame clones and misses some; the assay was immunoSEQ multiplex PCR. The data contain tens of thousands of clones, approximately 71% of them seen just once; the ten biggest clones take up around 2.7%. CDR1 is MDHEN, CDR2 SYDVKM, per germline. V lost 6 bases, J lost 10 bases, and 15 bases lay in between. The CDR3 is 12 amino acids. This receptor was identified in an adult with an advanced solid tumor such as melanoma, head and neck, liver or kidney cancer. The rearrangement links TRBV28 to TRBJ1-1; the D gene is possibly TRBD1 (5 bases). Sequencing used CD4+ or CD8+ T cells sorted from blood, obtained in a trial of the OX40 agonist ivuxolimab. The CDR3 region is CASSLPWGLAFF. The CDR3 DNA is TGTGCCAGCAGCTTACCTTGGGGGTTAGCTTTCTTT.